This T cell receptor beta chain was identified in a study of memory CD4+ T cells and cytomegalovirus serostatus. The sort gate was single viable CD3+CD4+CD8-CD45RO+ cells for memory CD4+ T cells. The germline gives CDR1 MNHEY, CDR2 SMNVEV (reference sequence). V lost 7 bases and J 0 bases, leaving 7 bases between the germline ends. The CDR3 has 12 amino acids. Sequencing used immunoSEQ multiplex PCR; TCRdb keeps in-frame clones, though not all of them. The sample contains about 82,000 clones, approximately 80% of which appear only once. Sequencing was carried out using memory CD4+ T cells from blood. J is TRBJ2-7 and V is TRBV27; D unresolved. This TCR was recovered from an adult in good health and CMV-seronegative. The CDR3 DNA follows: TGTGCCAGCACAAAGGGCTCCTACGAGCAGTACTTC. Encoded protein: CASTKGSYEQYF.